This T cell receptor (beta chain) comes out of a study of T cell repertoires in cytomegalovirus infection. The wider study: Recently identified HLA-C-restricted CMV epitopes and well-studied HLA-B-restricted CMV epitopes were used by the study. Public TCR beta signatures marked donors with CMV infection and the matching HLA.

CDR3 length: 14 residues. Germline CDR1 reads SGDLS; CDR2 reads YYNGEE. Trimming removed 1 base from V and 5 bases from J; junction bases left unmatched: 2. General observations from the study: Identification of carriers of CMV plus the relevant HLA was achieved through cumulative public TCR beta family frequency.

TCRdb re-called the reads through MiXCR, storing one row per CDR3 protein. This sample yields about 60,000 distinct CDR3 sequences, of which around 18% are seen a single time; under 75% belongs to the top ten. This clonotype was counted only a few times. As yet, its antigen is unknown. The receptor was derived from a human donor in good health (CMV status not recorded). Some clones in this sample may be carry-over from other donors' samples. This material consisted of CD8+ T cells from cultured PBMCs, taken from culture after CMV antigen stimulation. The rearrangement joins TRBV9 to TRBJ2-7, with 11 bases lining up with TRBD1. Here the CDR3 reads CASSVRDRGDEQYF. CDR3 bases: TGTGCCAGCAGCGTAAGGGACAGGGGGGACGAGCAGTACTTC.